This T cell receptor beta chain emerged from a study of blood T cell repertoires in COVID-19. The method was immunoSEQ multiplex PCR; TCRdb's version includes in-frame clones alone and lacks a portion of them. The sample holds about 140,000 clones; roughly 84% are singletons and the top ten take around 9%. The TCR sequence derives from a man aged 25 to 45 with COVID-19, enrolled during active disease. The sample comprised peripheral blood.

Here the CDR3 DNA reads TGTGCCAGCACCAGCGAGACAGGGAACCAAGAGACCCAGTACTTC. It encodes CASTSETGNQETQYF. The gene calls are TRBV2 and TRBJ2-5; 7 positions match TRBD1. The CDR3 consists of 15 residues. V lost 7 bases and J lost 0; bases outside the gene matches: 8. CDR1 is SNHLY, CDR2 FYNNEI, per germline. Drawing the rest from reference TRBV2 and TRBJ2-5, the complete variable domain is EPEVTQTPSHQVTQMGQEVILRCVPISNHLYFYWYRQILGQKVEFLVSFYNNEISEKSEIFDDQFSVERPDGSNFTLKIRSTKLEDSAMYFCASTSETGNQETQYFGPGTRLLVL.